This T cell receptor beta chain was captured in a study of vaccination effects on CD4 cells after COVID-19. Profiled with immunoSEQ multiplex PCR; TCRdb holds only in-frame clones, not every one. This repertoire shows roughly 52,000 clones, under 75% found once; its top ten account for approximately 20%. Germline CDR1 is SGHTA and CDR2 is FQGNSA. This CDR3 region has 17 residues. V lost 1 base, J lost 9 bases, and 22 bases lay in between. This clone was observed a few times. Its target is not known. Viral peptide pools were used in the ViraFEST assay to expand antigen-specific CD4+ T cells, and sequencing came afterward. Isolation of CD4+ T cells took place after about 10 days of culture. Absence of prior SARS-CoV-2 infection characterized the vaccine recipients, who showed negative nucleocapsid antibodies.

The receptor's source is a human donor who received a COVID-19 vaccine. This rearrangement joins TRBV7-2 to TRBJ1-5; perhaps TRBD1 as D (6 bases). The starting material was CD4+ T cells from PBMCs cultured with SARS-CoV-2 spike peptides, obtained before COVID-19 vaccination. The CDR3 loop reads CASSLDPRDIPVRPQHF. CDR3 nucleotide sequence: TGTGCCAGCAGCTTAGATCCTCGGGACATCCCTGTACGGCCCCAGCATTTT. Full variable domain (remainder filled in from reference TRBV7-2 and TRBJ1-5): GAGVSQSPSNKVTEKGKDVELRCDPISGHTALYWYRQSLGQGLEFLIYFQGNSAPDKSGLPSDRFSAERTGGSVSTLTIQRTQQEDSAVYLCASSLDPRDIPVRPQHFGDGTRLSIL.